The 17 T cell receptor beta chains below come from one sample, sequenced in a study of tumor-infiltrating lymphocytes in primary liver carcinoma. A primer matching the constant region was used to make TCR beta cDNA from around 460 ng of total RNA. For TCR beta, libraries were produced by three nested multiplex PCR rounds using slightly modified ARM-PCR. A C-beta reverse primer and TRBV1-TRBV30 forward primers served in each of the first two PCR rounds, at about 10 cycles apiece. Each CDR3 protein is one row after TCRdb ran MiXCR on the multiplex PCR reads. The sample carries approximately 99,000 distinct CDR3 sequences, roughly 69% recorded once. The roughly 17-32 mg bulk tissue piece was not sorted before simultaneous RNA and DNA extraction. What was sequenced was liver tumor tissue from sampling region 5. Sample subset: tumor region T5, tumor centre. These receptors all stem from a woman aged 55-75 years with primary liver carcinoma and hepatitis B virus infection.

Concerning this clonotype itself: A read error may account for a junction end that differs from germline. The chain couples TRBV5-1 to TRBJ2-3; tentatively, D is TRBD1 or TRBD2 (5 bases each). This CDR3 comprises 14 residues. Germline-derived CDR1 and CDR2 are SGHRS and YFSETQ. CDR3 nucleotides: TGCACCAGCACCAAAGGGACGTACACAGATACGCAGTATTTT. Its protein is CTSTKGTYTDTQYF.

Regarding this clonotype: The junction departs from germline at one end; a sequencing error may be responsible. The chain is built from TRBV7-9 and TRBJ1-2, with no clear D. This CDR3 has 12 amino acids. The germline gives CDR1 SEHNR, CDR2 FQNEAQ (reference sequence). The CDR3 DNA reads as TGTGCCAGCAGCACCAAGAGCTATGGCTACATCTTC. Its protein is CASSTKSYGYIF.

Comment on this clonotype: One end of the junction does not line up with germline, which may come from a read error. The rearrangement uses TRBV11-2 and TRBJ1-4, with D unclear. The CDR3 runs to 15 residues. Germline CDR1 and CDR2: SGHAT and FQNNGV. The CDR3 DNA reads as TGTGCCAGCAACTTATCGGGGATCCCAAATGAAAAACCGTTTTTT. The encoded protein is CASNLSGIPNEKPFF. The variable domain in full, completed from reference TRBV11-2 and TRBJ1-4, reads EAGVAQSPRYKIIEKRQSVAFWCNPISGHATLYWYQQILGQGPKLLIQFQNNGVVDDSQLPKDRFSAERLKGVDSTLKIQPAKLEDSAVYLCASNLSGIPNEKPFFGSGTQLSVL.

This clonotype was recorded at least ten times. The chain recombines TRBV25-1 with TRBJ2-3, with 9 bases that match TRBD2. The ends lost 3 bases at V and 0 bases at J; junction bases unmatched: 4. The V gene's germline CDR1 is MGHDK and CDR2 SYGVNS. This CDR3 comprises 16 residues. CDR3 in DNA: TGTGCCAGCAGTGATTTGACTAGCGGTAGCACAGATACGCAGTATTTT. It codes for CASSDLTSGSTDTQYF. The full variable domain, in which reference TRBV25-1 and TRBJ2-3 provide the parts outside the CDR3, is EADIYQTPRYLVIGTGKKITLECSQTMGHDKMYWYQQDPGMELHLIHYSYGVNSTEKGDLSSESTVSRIRTEHFPLTLESARPSHTSQYLCASSDLTSGSTDTQYFGPGTRLTVL.

Details on this clonotype: This may be a read error, as it is one base from a much larger clone. This chain joins TRBV29-1 and TRBJ1-2, with D hard to call. The CDR3 contains 12 residues. Deletions cut 2 bases from V and 5 bases from J, with 9 bases between. The germline V gene encodes CDR1 SQVTM and CDR2 ANQGSEA. The CDR3 here is CSVERGRYGYTF. CDR3 DNA sequence: TGCAGCGTTGAAAGAGGGAGGTATGGCTACACCTTC.

This clonotype came up a few times. This may be a read error, as it is one base from a much larger clone. In DNA form, the CDR3 reads TGTGCCAGCAGGGTCAGGGGGTGGAGGGAGGACACTGAAGCTTTCTTT. Translated, it gives CASRVRGWREDTEAFF. The V gene is TRBV6-6, the J gene TRBJ1-1, with TRBD1 matching 7 bases. The CDR3 runs 16 residues. CDR1 is MNHNY and CDR2 is SVGAGI in the germline V gene (reference sequence). Trimming took 6 bases from V and 3 from J; bases not matched to a gene: 13.

On this clonotype: The conserved closing phenylalanine or tryptophan is absent in this CDR3, likely reflecting a read error. The chain carries TRBV11-2 and TRBJ2-3, with unresolved D. Germline V gene sequence: CDR1 SGHAT, CDR2 FQNNGV. The CDR3 runs 13 residues. CDR3 in amino acids: CASSLDRADKQYL. CDR3 DNA: TGTGCCAGCAGCTTAGATCGAGCAGATAAGCAGTATTTA.

At least ten counts were recorded for this clonotype. The chain joins TRBV14 to TRBJ1-6; the D is unclear. This CDR3 contains 13 residues. Looked up from germline, CDR1 is SGHDN and CDR2 is FVKESK. V was pared by 4 bases and J by 10 bases, with 11 bases between. The CDR3 nucleotides are TGTGCCAGCAGCCTGCTCTTGGACTCACCCCTCCACTTT. This sequence encodes CASSLLLDSPLHF.

About this clonotype: This CDR3 is missing its conserved last phenylalanine or tryptophan, likely due to a read error. V gene TRBV29-1 combines with J gene TRBJ2-3; D remains unclear. In germline, CDR1 is SQVTM, CDR2 ANQGSEA. There are 10 residues in the CDR3. CDR3 protein: CNSYTDTQYL. CDR3 in DNA: TGCAACTCCTACACAGATACGCAGTATTTG.

Regarding this clonotype: This may come from a read error, since a much larger clone is one base off. The CDR3 here is CATSDSSSSADTQYF. Written as DNA, the CDR3 is TGTGCCACCAGTGATTCATCCTCGAGCGCAGATACGCAGTATTTT. The chain employs TRBV24-1 and TRBJ2-3; the D is unclear. Trimming took 2 bases from V and 4 from J, leaving 12 bases between them. CDR3 length: 15 amino acids. Germline V gene sequence: CDR1 KGHDR, CDR2 SFDVKD.

In the case of this clonotype: Germline is not matched at one junction end, which may reflect a read error. The chain joins TRBV6-1 to TRBJ2-1; possible D gene TRBD2, 6 bases. The CDR3 length is 14 residues. CDR1 and CDR2 from the germline V gene are MNHNS and SASEGT. The CDR3 DNA is TGCGCCACCAGATCGGGGGACTCCTACTATGAGCTGTTCTTC. This encodes CATRSGDSYYELFF.

This clonotype was seen just once. An end of the junction does not agree with germline; a read error may underlie this. J is TRBJ2-3 and V is TRBV11-1, with 7 positions matching TRBD2. Germline assignment: CDR1 SGHAT and CDR2 FQDESV (reference sequence). This CDR3 spans 14 amino acids. The CDR3: CAGSLRQRAGESQF. The CDR3 DNA sequence: TGTGCCGGGAGCTTAAGGCAACGTGCGGGAGAGTCTCAGTTT.

Only a few counts were recorded for this clonotype. This chain joins TRBV3-1 and TRBJ2-3, with 12 nucleotides matching TRBD2. The CDR3 sequence is 16 residues long. J lost 3 bases, V lost 4 bases, and 5 bases had no gene match. Germline-derived CDR1 and CDR2 are LGHDT and YNNKEL (reference sequence). Here the CDR3 DNA reads TGTGCCAGCAGCCGGACTAGCGGGATATCGACAGATACGCAGTATTTT. It translates to CASSRTSGISTDTQYF.

About this clonotype itself: At one of its ends the junction is not consistent with the germline gene, which may arise from a read error. The chain has TRBV6-5 and TRBJ1-5, with no clear D. Germline CDR1 reads MNHEY; CDR2 reads SVGAGI. This CDR3 has 14 residues. The CDR3 DNA follows: TGTGCCGGCAGTTCCCGGGGAGTCAATCTGTCCCAGCATTTT. This translates into CAGSSRGVNLSQHF.

About this clonotype itself: Mismatch with germline at one junction end may stem from a read error. CDR3 amino acids: CTSSWGNTEAFF. CDR3 in DNA: TGTACCAGCAGCTGGGGCAACACTGAGGCTTTCTTT. The chain employs TRBV5-4 and TRBJ1-1; possible D gene TRBD1, 5 bases. Germline CDR1 and CDR2: SGHNT and YYREEE (reference sequence). The CDR3 contains 12 residues.

A remark on this clonotype: One end of the junction is discordant with germline, which a read error may explain. The V call is TRBV29-1, the J call TRBJ1-1; maybe TRBD1 (6 bases). Germline V gene lookup returns CDR1 SQVTM and CDR2 ANQGSEA. The CDR3 is 14 amino acids. The DNA of the CDR3 is TGCAGTGGTACCCGTTCAGGGGTGGACACTGAAGCTTACTTT. This gives the protein CSGTRSGVDTEAYF.

Notes on this clonotype: This may be a read error, as it is one base from a much larger clone. The chain's CDR3 is CASSFVAGNGETQYF. The CDR3, as DNA: TGTGCCAGCAGCTTCGTGGCCGGGAATGGAGAGACCCAGTACTTC. J is TRBJ2-5 and V is TRBV5-5; a weak D match, TRBD2 (5 bases). V lost 2 bases and J 4 bases, leaving 15 bases between the germline ends. Germline CDR1 is SGHKS and CDR2 is YYEKEE (reference sequence). The CDR3 has 15 residues.